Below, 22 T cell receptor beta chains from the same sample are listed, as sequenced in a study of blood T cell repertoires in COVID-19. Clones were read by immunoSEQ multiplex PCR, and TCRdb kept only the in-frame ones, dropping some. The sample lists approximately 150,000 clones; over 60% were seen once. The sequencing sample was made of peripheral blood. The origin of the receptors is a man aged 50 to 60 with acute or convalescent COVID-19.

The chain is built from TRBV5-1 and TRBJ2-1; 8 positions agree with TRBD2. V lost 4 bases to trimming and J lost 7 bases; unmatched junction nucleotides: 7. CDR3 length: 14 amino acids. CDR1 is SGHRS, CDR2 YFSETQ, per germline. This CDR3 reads CASSDGTRQNEQFF. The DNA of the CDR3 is TGCGCCAGCAGCGACGGGACTAGACAAAATGAGCAGTTCTTC. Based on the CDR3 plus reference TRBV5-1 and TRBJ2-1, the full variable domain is KAGVTQTPRYLIKTRGQQVTLSCSPISGHRSVSWYQQTPGQGLQFLFEYFSETQRNKGNFPGRFSGRQFSNSRSEMNVSTLELGDSALYLCASSDGTRQNEQFFGPGTRLTVL.

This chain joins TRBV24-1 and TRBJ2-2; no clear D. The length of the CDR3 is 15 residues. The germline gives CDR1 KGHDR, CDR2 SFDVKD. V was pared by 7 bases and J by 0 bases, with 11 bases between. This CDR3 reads CATSQADANTGELFF. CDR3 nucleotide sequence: TGTGCCACCAGCCAGGCAGACGCGAACACCGGGGAGCTGTTTTTT.

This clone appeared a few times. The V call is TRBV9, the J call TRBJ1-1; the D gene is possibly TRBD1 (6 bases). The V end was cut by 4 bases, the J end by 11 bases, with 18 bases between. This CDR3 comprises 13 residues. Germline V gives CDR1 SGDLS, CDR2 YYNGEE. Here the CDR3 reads CASSSRTEGYAFF. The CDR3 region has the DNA TGTGCCAGCAGCTCACGGACAGAAGGTTACGCTTTCTTT.

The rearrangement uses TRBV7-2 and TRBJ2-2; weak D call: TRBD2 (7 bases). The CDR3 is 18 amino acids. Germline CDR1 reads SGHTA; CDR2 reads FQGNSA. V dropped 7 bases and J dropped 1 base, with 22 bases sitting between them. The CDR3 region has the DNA TGTGCCAGCACCCCGAAGGGGGGGCAGGGGCTGAACACCGGGGAGCTGTTTTTT. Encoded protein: CASTPKGGQGLNTGELFF.

As DNA, the CDR3 is TGTGCCTGGAGTCCCGGGTCGCCCTCCACCCTCCACTTT. The encoded protein is CAWSPGSPSTLHF. The chain has TRBV30 and TRBJ1-6; no definite D call. The ends were cut back, 2 bases at V and 14 bases at J, with 16 bases in the middle. The CDR3 sequence is 13 residues long. CDR1 and CDR2 from the germline V gene are GTSNPN and SVGIG (reference sequence).

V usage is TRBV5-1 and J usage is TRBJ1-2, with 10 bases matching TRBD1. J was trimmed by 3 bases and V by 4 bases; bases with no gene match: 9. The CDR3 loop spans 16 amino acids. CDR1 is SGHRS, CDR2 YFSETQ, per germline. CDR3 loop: CASSLQTGGDYYGYTF. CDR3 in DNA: TGCGCCAGCAGCCTCCAGACAGGGGGCGATTACTATGGCTACACCTTC.

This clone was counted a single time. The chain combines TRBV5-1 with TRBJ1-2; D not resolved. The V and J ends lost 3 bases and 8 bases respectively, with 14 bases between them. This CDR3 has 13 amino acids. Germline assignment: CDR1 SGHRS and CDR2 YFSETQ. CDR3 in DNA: TGCGCCAGCAGCTACGGGGTCGGGAGAGGCTACACCTTC. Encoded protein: CASSYGVGRGYTF.

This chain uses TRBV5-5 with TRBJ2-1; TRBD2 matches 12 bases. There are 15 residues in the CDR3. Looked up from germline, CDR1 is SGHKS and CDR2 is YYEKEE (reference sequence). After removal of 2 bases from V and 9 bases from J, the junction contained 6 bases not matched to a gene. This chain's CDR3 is CASSLGTSGFGEQFF. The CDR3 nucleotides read TGTGCCAGCAGCTTAGGGACTAGCGGGTTTGGTGAGCAGTTCTTC.

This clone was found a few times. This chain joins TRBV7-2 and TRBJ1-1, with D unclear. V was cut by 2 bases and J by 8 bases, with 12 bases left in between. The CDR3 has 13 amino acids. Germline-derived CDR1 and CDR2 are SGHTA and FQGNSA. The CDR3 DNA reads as TGTGCCAGCAGCTTAAGTCGGGCGGGAGAAGCTTTCTTT. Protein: CASSLSRAGEAFF.

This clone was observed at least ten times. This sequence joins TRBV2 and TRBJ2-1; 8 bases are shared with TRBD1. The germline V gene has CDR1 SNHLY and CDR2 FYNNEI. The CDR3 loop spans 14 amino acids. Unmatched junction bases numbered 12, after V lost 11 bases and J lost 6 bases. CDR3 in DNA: TGTGCCGTTGAGGACAGGGCTGGTCGCAATGAGCAGTTCTTC. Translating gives CAVEDRAGRNEQFF.

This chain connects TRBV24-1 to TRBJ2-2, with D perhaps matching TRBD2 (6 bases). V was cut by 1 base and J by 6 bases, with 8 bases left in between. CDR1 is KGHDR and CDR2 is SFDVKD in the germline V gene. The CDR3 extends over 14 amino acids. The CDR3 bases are TGTGCCACCAGTGATTTTTGGGGGGCCGGGGAGCTGTTTTTT. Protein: CATSDFWGAGELFF.

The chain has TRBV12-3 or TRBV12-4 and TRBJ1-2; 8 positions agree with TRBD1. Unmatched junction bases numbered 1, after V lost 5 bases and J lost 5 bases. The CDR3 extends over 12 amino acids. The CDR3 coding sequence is TGTGCCAGCAGTAGGGACAGGTATGGCTACACCTTC. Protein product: CASSRDRYGYTF.

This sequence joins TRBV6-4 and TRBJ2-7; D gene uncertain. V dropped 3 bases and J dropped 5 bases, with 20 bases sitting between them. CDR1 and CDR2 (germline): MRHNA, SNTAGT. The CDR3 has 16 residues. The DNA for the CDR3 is TGTGCCAGCAGTGAACCTGCTATCGCACTACGGCACGAGCAGTACGTC. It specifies CASSEPAIALRHEQYV.

This CDR3 reads CASSRGQQGSPGELFF. CDR3 nucleotide sequence: TGCGCCAGCAGCCGGGGACAGCAGGGGTCCCCCGGGGAGCTGTTTTTT. The chain has TRBV5-1 and TRBJ2-2; the match to TRBD1 covers 7 bases. The length of the CDR3 is 16 residues. V gave up 4 bases and J gave up 6 bases; unmatched junction bases: 12. CDR1 SGHRS and CDR2 YFSETQ come from the germline V gene.

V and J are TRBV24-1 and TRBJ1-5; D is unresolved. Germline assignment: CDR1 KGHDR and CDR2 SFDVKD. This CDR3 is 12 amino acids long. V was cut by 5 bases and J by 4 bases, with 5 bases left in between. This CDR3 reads CATSGRNQPQHF. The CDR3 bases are TGTGCCACCAGTGGGCGGAATCAGCCCCAGCATTTT.

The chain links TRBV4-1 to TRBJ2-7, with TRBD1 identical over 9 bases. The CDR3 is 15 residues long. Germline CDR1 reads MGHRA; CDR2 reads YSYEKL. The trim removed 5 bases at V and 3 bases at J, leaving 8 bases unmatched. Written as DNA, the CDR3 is TGCGCCAGCAGCACGGGGACAGGGAAAATCTACGAGCAGTACTTC. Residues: CASSTGTGKIYEQYF.

The CDR3 protein is CASSLGDRGTNEKLFF. CDR3 bases: TGTGCCAGCAGCTTGGGGGACAGGGGGACTAATGAAAAACTGTTTTTT. The chain combines TRBV7-6 with TRBJ1-4; 11 nucleotides agree with TRBD1. Germline CDR1 and CDR2: SGHVS and FNYEAQ. V trimming: 3 bases; J trimming: 2 bases; junction bases outside the gene matches: 2. The CDR3 loop spans 16 amino acids.

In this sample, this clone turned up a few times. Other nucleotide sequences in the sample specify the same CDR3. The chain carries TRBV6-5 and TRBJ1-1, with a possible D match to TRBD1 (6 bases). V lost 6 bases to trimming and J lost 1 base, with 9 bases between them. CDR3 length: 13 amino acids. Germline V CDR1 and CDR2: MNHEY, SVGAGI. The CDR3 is CASRLQGNTEAFF. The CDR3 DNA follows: TGTGCCAGCAGGTTACAGGGGAACACTGAAGCTTTCTTT.

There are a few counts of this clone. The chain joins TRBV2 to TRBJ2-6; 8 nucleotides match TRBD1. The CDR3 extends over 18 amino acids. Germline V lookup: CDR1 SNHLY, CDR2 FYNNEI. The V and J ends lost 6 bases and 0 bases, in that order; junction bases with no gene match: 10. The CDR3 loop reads CASRKIGTGFSGANVLTF. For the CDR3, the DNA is TGTGCCAGCAGAAAAATCGGGACAGGTTTCTCTGGGGCCAACGTCCTGACTTTC.

CDR3 nucleotide sequence: TGTGCCAGCAGCCCCGGGAAGAATAGCAATCAGCCCCAGCATTTT. Its protein is CASSPGKNSNQPQHF. The J gene is TRBJ1-5, the V gene TRBV11-2; D gene unclear. The V end lost 5 bases, the J end lost 0 bases, and 11 bases lay between the germline ends. CDR1 SGHAT and CDR2 FQNNGV come from the germline V gene. This CDR3 spans 15 amino acids.

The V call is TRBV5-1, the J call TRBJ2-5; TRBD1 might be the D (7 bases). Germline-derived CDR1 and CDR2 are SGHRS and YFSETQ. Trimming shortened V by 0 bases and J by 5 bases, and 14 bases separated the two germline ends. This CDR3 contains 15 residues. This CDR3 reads CASSLVQGGQETQYF. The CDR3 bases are TGCGCCAGCAGCTTGGTTCAGGGGGGTCAGGAGACCCAGTACTTC. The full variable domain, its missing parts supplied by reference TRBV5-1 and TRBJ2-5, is KAGVTQTPRYLIKTRGQQVTLSCSPISGHRSVSWYQQTPGQGLQFLFEYFSETQRNKGNFPGRFSGRQFSNSRSEMNVSTLELGDSALYLCASSLVQGGQETQYFGPGTRLLVL.

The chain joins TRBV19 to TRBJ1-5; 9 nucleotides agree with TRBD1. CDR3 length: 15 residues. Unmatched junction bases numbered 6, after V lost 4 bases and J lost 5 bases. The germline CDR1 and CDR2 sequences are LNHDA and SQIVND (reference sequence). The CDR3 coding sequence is TGTGCCAGTAGTACCGACAGGGGGAGGTATCAGCCCCAGCATTTT. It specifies CASSTDRGRYQPQHF.